This TCR beta chain was sequenced during a study of blood T cell repertoires in COVID-19. Background on the study: In each case, the material was cDNA or gDNA derived from T cells, B-cell-depleted T cells, or PBMCs.

This CDR3 comprises 15 residues. CDR1 and CDR2 (germline): SGHTA, FQGNSA. Between the trimmed V and J ends, which lost 7 bases and 4 bases, there was a span of 19 bases. Some clones are missing from TCRdb's copy, which holds only in-frame ones; the method was immunoSEQ multiplex PCR. Of around 140,000 clones listed, just under 90% are singletons. The clonotype comes from a woman aged 45-59 years with active or convalescent COVID-19. This sequence joins TRBV7-2 and TRBJ1-2; D is unclear. The source material was peripheral blood. The CDR3 reads CASTPGRGLFYGYTF. In DNA form, the CDR3 reads TGTGCCAGCACCCCCGGTAGAGGGCTTTTCTATGGCTACACCTTC. The variable domain in full, completed from reference TRBV7-2 and TRBJ1-2, reads GAGVSQSPSNKVTEKGKDVELRCDPISGHTALYWYRQSLGQGLEFLIYFQGNSAPDKSGLPSDRFSAERTGGSVSTLTIQRTQQEDSAVYLCASTPGRGLFYGYTFGSGTRLTVV.